This TCR beta chain was captured in a study of blood T cell repertoires in COVID-19. At the level of the study: Sample material is recorded as cDNA or gDNA derived from T cells, B-cell-depleted T cells, or PBMCs.

Authors' processing steps: Nucleated cell counts were estimated from reference gene primer amplification. Profiled with immunoSEQ multiplex PCR; TCRdb holds only in-frame clones, not every one. D and trimming were read from the DNA, whereas the V and J calls and clone size are those reported in that table. The sample holds roughly 80,000 clones; around nine tenths are singletons and the top ten take roughly 5.3%. In germline, CDR1 is MNHEY, CDR2 SVGAGI. The CDR3 has 15 amino acids. Losses at the gene ends were 6 bases for V and 7 bases for J; bases not matched to a gene: 8. Sequencing was done on a sample of peripheral blood. This sequence joins TRBV6-5 and TRBJ2-1; 11 bases are shared with TRBD2. The receptor comes from a woman older than 75 with active or convalescent COVID-19. The CDR3: CASRVAGGGYNEQFF. CDR3 coding DNA: TGTGCCAGCAGAGTAGCGGGAGGGGGCTATAATGAGCAGTTCTTC.